The 13 T cell receptor beta chains presented below share a single source sample, sequenced in a study of T cells after yellow fever vaccination. MiXCR, applied by TCRdb to the 5' RACE reads, yields one record per CDR3 protein. The data contain hundreds of thousands of distinct CDR3 sequences, 9% to 15% of them singletons. Sequenced material: PBMCs, taken on the day of the yellow fever booster vaccination. Receptors were obtained from a man aged 30 to 45 who received the YFV17D yellow fever vaccine.

The chain uses TRBV6-2 or TRBV6-3 and TRBJ2-5, with D uncertain. CDR1 and CDR2 (germline): MNHEY, SVGEGT. The CDR3 runs to 12 residues. Trimming removed 5 bases at V and 4 bases at J, with 8 bases between. The DNA of the CDR3 is TGTGCCAGCAGTCCACTTGTAGAGACCCAGTACTTC. Protein product: CASSPLVETQYF.

This chain uses TRBV9 with TRBJ2-1; no firm D call. The germline V gene encodes CDR1 SGDLS and CDR2 YYNGEE. V was cut by 3 bases and J by 2 bases, with 9 bases left in between. The CDR3 spans 14 residues. The CDR3 DNA is TGTGCCAGCAGCGAATCTAGTCCCTACAATGAGCAGTTCTTC. Its protein product is CASSESSPYNEQFF.

This chain connects TRBV11-1 to TRBJ2-7; no firm D call. Germline V gene lookup returns CDR1 SGHAT and CDR2 FQDESV (reference sequence). V shed 3 bases and J shed 2 bases, with 8 bases lying between them. The CDR3 sequence is 13 residues long. The CDR3 spells CASSFAEAYEQYF. The CDR3, as DNA: TGTGCCAGCAGCTTCGCAGAGGCCTACGAGCAGTACTTC.

This clonotype was seen a few times. CDR3 loop: CASSSRDHSRSNEQFF. The CDR3 DNA follows: TGTGCCAGCAGCTCCCGGGACCATAGTCGGTCCAATGAGCAGTTCTTC. J is TRBJ2-1 and V is TRBV7-9; the D call may be TRBD1 or TRBD2 (5 bases each). V was pared by 4 bases and J by 6 bases, with 19 bases between. CDR1 and CDR2 from the germline V gene are SEHNR and FQNEAQ (reference sequence). The CDR3 is made up of 16 amino acids.

The chain uses TRBV20-1 and TRBJ2-3; no clear D. V was pared by 1 base and J by 0 bases, with 11 bases between. Germline CDR1 and CDR2: DFQATT and SNEGSKA (reference sequence). The CDR3 is 15 amino acids. The CDR3 DNA is TGCAGTGCTAGAGGGCGTCGTTTTAGCACAGATACGCAGTATTTT. Residues: CSARGRRFSTDTQYF.

This chain links TRBV12-3 or TRBV12-4 with TRBJ2-1, with unresolved D. The CDR3 contains 13 residues. Trimming left V 2 bases short and J 10 bases short, with 12 bases between. The CDR3 DNA reads TGTGCCAGCAGTTTACTTTCAGTCCGAGAGCAGTTCTTC. This codes for CASSLLSVREQFF.

V gene TRBV6-1 combines with J gene TRBJ2-7; TRBD2 is a possible D gene (6 bases). CDR1 MNHNS and CDR2 SASEGT come from the germline V gene. Trimming took off 10 bases at V and 2 bases at J, with 24 bases between the two ends. This CDR3 comprises 16 residues. CDR3 protein: CATSRLGGGATYEQYF. The CDR3 coding sequence is TGTGCCACCTCTCGGTTGGGTGGCGGGGCCACCTACGAGCAGTACTTC.

This clonotype was observed a few times. The V call is TRBV18, the J call TRBJ2-7, with a possible D match to TRBD2 (5 bases). CDR1 is KGHSH, CDR2 LQKENI, per germline. The CDR3 extends over 13 amino acids. The V end was cut by 6 bases, the J end by 5 bases, with 14 bases between. Here the CDR3 DNA reads TGTGCCAGCTCGACTAATCCTTCCGACGAGCAGTACTTC. It translates to CASSTNPSDEQYF.

The sample holds a few counts of this clonotype. The chain couples TRBV4-2 to TRBJ2-7, with D possibly being TRBD1 (5 bases). The CDR3 spans 15 residues. Between the trimmed V and J ends, which lost 1 base and 3 bases, there was a span of 13 bases. Looked up from germline, CDR1 is LGHNA and CDR2 is YNFKEQ. This CDR3 reads CASSQVSGFSYEQYF. The CDR3, as DNA: TGTGCCAGCAGCCAAGTATCAGGGTTCAGCTACGAGCAGTACTTC.

This clonotype showed up just a few times. J is TRBJ1-2 and V is TRBV12-3 or TRBV12-4; 7 nucleotides line up with TRBD1. The CDR3 covers 16 residues. V was clipped by 3 bases and J by 8 bases; unmatched bases: 15. The CDR3 here is CASSLGGGVPGGGYTF. The CDR3 DNA is TGTGCCAGCAGTTTGGGAGGGGGCGTCCCGGGAGGGGGCTACACCTTC.

This clonotype was counted between two and nine times. The chain uses TRBV3-1 and TRBJ2-2; no definite D call. This CDR3 has 11 residues. Trimming removed 8 bases from V and 7 bases from J, with 8 bases in between. CDR1 and CDR2 from the germline V gene are LGHDT and YNNKEL (reference sequence). Here the CDR3 reads CASAAHGELFF. As DNA, the CDR3 is TGTGCCAGCGCTGCGCACGGGGAGCTGTTTTTT.

This clonotype was recorded a few times. The gene calls are TRBV12-3 or TRBV12-4 and TRBJ2-7, with 9 bases identical to TRBD1. J was trimmed by 1 base and V by 6 bases; bases with no gene match: 7. CDR3 length equals 15 residues. The CDR3 here is CASRATGTGSYEQYF. Written as DNA, the CDR3 is TGTGCCAGCAGAGCAACCGGGACAGGGTCCTACGAGCAGTACTTC.

The chain employs TRBV27 and TRBJ2-2, with D possibly matching TRBD2 (6 bases). This CDR3 spans 15 amino acids. V was clipped by 4 bases and J by 7 bases, with 16 bases between them. In germline, CDR1 is MNHEY, CDR2 SMNVEV (reference sequence). DNA for the CDR3: TGTGCCAGCAGTTCGACGGGAGTCGGTAGCGGGGAGCTGTTTTTT. This sequence encodes CASSSTGVGSGELFF.